A single sample gave rise to the 20 T cell receptor beta chains below, sequenced in a study of regulatory T cells in long-lasting Graves disease. Time point here: newly diagnosed GD, antithyroid drugs for less than 3 months. The authors made the TCR library using RNA they extracted from PBMCs. Sequencing libraries for TCR beta were prepared with iRepertoire HTBI primers and Arm-PCR of CDR3 regions. Each CDR3 protein gets one entry after TCRdb re-called the multiplex PCR reads with MiXCR. The sample yields under 300,000 distinct CDR3 sequences, roughly a fifth seen once. Sequenced material: peripheral blood mononuclear cells (PBMCs), taken at new diagnosis, from a patient treated with antithyroid drugs. The source is a female donor with Graves disease.

This clonotype was picked up many times. The chain employs TRBV2 and TRBJ2-2; D is perhaps TRBD1 (5 bases). CDR3 length: 13 residues. CDR1 is SNHLY and CDR2 is FYNNEI in the germline V gene. Trimming stripped 8 bases from V and 0 bases from J, with 7 bases between. This CDR3 is CASDSSNTGELFF. For the CDR3, the DNA is TGTGCCAGCGACAGCTCGAACACCGGGGAGCTGTTTTTT.

This clonotype was seen a few times. The rearrangement links TRBV7-9 to TRBJ1-2; D is perhaps TRBD1 (6 bases). From germline, CDR1 is SEHNR and CDR2 FQNEAQ (reference sequence). V lost 5 bases and J 4 bases, leaving 11 bases between the germline ends. CDR3 length equals 13 residues. CDR3 sequence reads: CASSRQGSYGYTF. CDR3 DNA: TGTGCCAGCAGCAGGCAGGGGAGCTATGGCTACACCTTC.

This clonotype has ten or more counts. This sequence joins TRBV6-1 and TRBJ1-2; 7 bases fit TRBD1. Per germline, CDR1 MNHNS and CDR2 SASEGT. V lost 8 bases and J lost 2; bases outside the gene matches: 8. The CDR3 totals 14 residues. CDR3 sequence (DNA): TGTGCCAGCTCCGGCACACAGGGGAACTATGGCTACACCTTC. As protein: CASSGTQGNYGYTF.

This clonotype was seen ten or more times. The chain couples TRBV11-2 to TRBJ2-1; D not resolved. V lost 1 base to trimming and J lost 5 bases, with 3 bases between them. This CDR3 spans 12 amino acids. CDR1 and CDR2 (germline): SGHAT, FQNNGV. The CDR3 here is CASSLGNNEQFF. The CDR3 coding sequence is TGTGCCAGCAGCTTAGGTAACAATGAGCAGTTCTTC. The full variable domain, its missing parts supplied by reference TRBV11-2 and TRBJ2-1, is EAGVAQSPRYKIIEKRQSVAFWCNPISGHATLYWYQQILGQGPKLLIQFQNNGVVDDSQLPKDRFSAERLKGVDSTLKIQPAKLEDSAVYLCASSLGNNEQFFGPGTRLTVL.

This clonotype has at least ten counts. The chain links TRBV20-1 to TRBJ2-7; no clear D. V lost 4 bases to trimming and J lost 0 bases, with 7 bases between them. The CDR3 extends over 12 amino acids. Germline V gives CDR1 DFQATT, CDR2 SNEGSKA (reference sequence). CDR3 in DNA: TGCAGTGCTAAACCTGACTCCTACGAGCAGTACTTC. Encoded protein: CSAKPDSYEQYF.

On this clonotype itself: A read error is possible here, since a much larger clone lies one base away. The conserved closing phenylalanine or tryptophan is absent in this CDR3, likely reflecting a read error. The chain joins TRBV6-5 to TRBJ2-1, with 11 bases identical to TRBD2. Trimming cost V 4 bases and J 5 bases; bases outside gene matches: 4. Per germline, CDR1 MNHEY and CDR2 SVGAGI. The CDR3 is made up of 15 amino acids. The CDR3, as DNA: TGTGCCAGCAGTTTTACTAGCGGGAGAGACAATGAGCAGTTCTCC. Protein: CASSFTSGRDNEQFS.

This clonotype was observed at least ten times. The chain joins TRBV6-1 to TRBJ2-2; D remains ambiguous. With 1 base removed from V and 5 bases from J, the gap between germline ends came to 5 bases. Germline V lookup: CDR1 MNHNS, CDR2 SASEGT. This CDR3 region has 13 residues. The CDR3: CASSEEGTGELFF. The CDR3 nucleotides read TGTGCCAGCAGTGAAGAGGGAACCGGGGAGCTGTTTTTT.

With respect to this clonotype: A read error may explain this, as a much larger clone is one base away. The rearrangement uses TRBV18 and TRBJ1-4; D not resolved. The CDR3 runs 15 residues. From germline, CDR1 is KGHSH and CDR2 LQKENI. CDR3: CASSPGTGFNEKQFF. In DNA form, the CDR3 reads TGTGCCAGCTCACCCGGAACTGGATTTAATGAAAAACAGTTTTTT.

This clonotype was observed many times. V usage is TRBV7-2 and J usage is TRBJ2-4; TRBD1 is a possible D gene (6 bases). Germline V gene sequence: CDR1 SGHTA, CDR2 FQGNSA. This CDR3 contains 14 residues. V was pared by 9 bases and J by 4 bases, with 16 bases between. CDR3 region: CASGPGTTKNIQYF. The CDR3 region has the DNA TGTGCCAGTGGCCCCGGGACAACTAAAAACATTCAGTACTTC. The full variable domain, completed using reference TRBV7-2 and TRBJ2-4, is GAGVSQSPSNKVTEKGKDVELRCDPISGHTALYWYRQSLGQGLEFLIYFQGNSAPDKSGLPSDRFSAERTGGSVSTLTIQRTQQEDSAVYLCASGPGTTKNIQYFGAGTRLSVL.

In this sample, this clonotype turned up a few times. This chain connects TRBV19 to TRBJ1-1; D is unresolved. V was pared by 10 bases and J by 6 bases, with 21 bases between. CDR1 and CDR2 (germline): LNHDA, SQIVND (reference sequence). CDR3 length: 14 residues. DNA of the CDR3: TGTGCCACCCGCCCCGACAACTCAAACGCTGAAGCTTTCTTT. It is translated as CATRPDNSNAEAFF.

This clonotype was recorded many times. The chain is built from TRBV4-2 and TRBJ2-5; no firm D call. Germline V gene data show CDR1 as LGHNA and CDR2 as YNFKEQ. The V and J ends lost 1 base and 5 bases respectively, with 5 bases between them. This CDR3 is 12 amino acids long. The CDR3, as DNA: TGTGCCAGCAGCCAAGCAAAGGAGACCCAGTACTTC. Protein product: CASSQAKETQYF.

This clonotype was recorded at least ten times. This chain joins TRBV11-2 and TRBJ1-3; D ambiguous. CDR1 is SGHAT, CDR2 FQNNGV, per germline. The CDR3 runs 16 residues. V was trimmed by 5 bases and J by 7 bases, leaving 21 bases between them. CDR3: CASSPRSAMRTNTIYF. The CDR3 DNA reads TGTGCCAGCAGCCCAAGGTCTGCCATGAGGACGAACACCATATATTTT.

This clonotype was seen repeatedly, ten times or more. The genes are TRBV28 and TRBJ2-7, with D possibly TRBD1 on 5 matching bases. Germline CDR1 reads MDHEN; CDR2 reads SYDVKM. Trimming stripped 4 bases from V and 1 base from J, with 14 bases between. CDR3 length: 15 amino acids. Here the CDR3 reads CASSSLTRGSYEQYF. The CDR3 DNA reads as TGTGCCAGCAGTTCATTGACAAGGGGTTCCTACGAGCAGTACTTC.

This clonotype was found many times. CDR3 in DNA: TGTGCCACCAGTGGCGGGAATCTGGTGAACACTGAAGCTTTCTTT. This sequence encodes CATSGGNLVNTEAFF. The rearrangement links TRBV24-1 to TRBJ1-1; D is ambiguous. This CDR3 has 15 amino acids. Between the trimmed V and J ends, which lost 5 bases and 0 bases, there was a span of 12 bases. CDR1 is KGHDR and CDR2 is SFDVKD in the germline V gene.

Points on this clonotype: This likely reflects a read error, since a far larger clone is one base away. The chain combines TRBV11-2 with TRBJ2-4; 7 bases fit TRBD1. The CDR3 consists of 12 residues. Germline V gene data show CDR1 as SGHAT and CDR2 as FQNNGV. CDR3 DNA sequence: TGTGCCAGCAGCTTCCCAGGACAGGTGCAGCTCTTC. Translation gives CASSFPGQVQLF.

This clonotype was seen repeatedly, ten times or more. The V and J genes are TRBV2 and TRBJ1-2, with TRBD1 as a possible D gene (6 bases). CDR1 and CDR2 from the germline V gene are SNHLY and FYNNEI. V lost 5 bases, J lost 6 bases, and 13 bases lay in between. CDR3 length equals 13 residues. CDR3 nucleotides: TGTGCCAGCAGTCAGGGGTTGGGTGATGGCTACACCTTC. This gives the protein CASSQGLGDGYTF.

In its sample, this clonotype was seen many times. V is TRBV19 and J is TRBJ2-7, with unresolved D. V was cut by 0 bases and J by 5 bases, with 5 bases left in between. Germline assignment: CDR1 LNHDA and CDR2 SQIVND (reference sequence). The CDR3 extends over 12 amino acids. CDR3 sequence: CASSIDGNEQYF. In DNA, the CDR3 is TGTGCCAGTAGTATAGATGGAAACGAGCAGTACTTC.

Details on this clonotype: At one boundary the junction diverges from the germline segment, which might be a read error. The rearrangement joins TRBV9 to TRBJ2-1, with a tentative D call TRBD2 (5 bases). Germline CDR1 is SGDLS and CDR2 is YYNGEE. The CDR3 length is 13 residues. CDR3 in DNA: TGTGCCAGCGGCGTGGGCGGGTACAATGAGCAGTTCTTC. This encodes CASGVGGYNEQFF.

Many counts were recorded for this clonotype. The chain employs TRBV7-3 and TRBJ2-2; D not certain. This CDR3 comprises 13 residues. Between the trimmed V and J ends, which lost 1 base and 7 bases, there was a span of 7 bases. Germline V gene data show CDR1 as SGHTA and CDR2 as FQGTGA. The CDR3, as DNA: TGTGCCAGCAGCTTAAGTGTAATCGGGGAGCTGTTTTTT. Translated, it gives CASSLSVIGELFF.

This clonotype showed up many times. This chain connects TRBV5-1 to TRBJ1-2; TRBD1 matches 8 bases. Germline V gives CDR1 SGHRS, CDR2 YFSETQ. The CDR3 totals 14 residues. Trimming took 4 bases from V and 5 from J; bases not matched to a gene: 7. Here the CDR3 reads CASSPTGEGYGYTF. DNA of the CDR3: TGCGCCAGCAGCCCGACAGGGGAAGGGTATGGCTACACCTTC.